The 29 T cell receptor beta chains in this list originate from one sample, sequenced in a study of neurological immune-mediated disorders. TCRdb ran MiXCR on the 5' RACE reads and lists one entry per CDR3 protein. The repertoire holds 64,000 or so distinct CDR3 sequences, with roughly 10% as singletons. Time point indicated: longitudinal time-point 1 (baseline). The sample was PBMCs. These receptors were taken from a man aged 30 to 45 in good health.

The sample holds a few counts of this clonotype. The CDR3 nucleotides are TGTGCCAGCAGCTCAGAGGAGACCCAGTACTTC. Residues: CASSSEETQYF. The J gene is TRBJ2-5, the V gene TRBV12-3 or TRBV12-4; D ambiguous. V was trimmed by 6 bases and J by 5 bases, leaving 7 bases between them. This CDR3 comprises 11 residues.

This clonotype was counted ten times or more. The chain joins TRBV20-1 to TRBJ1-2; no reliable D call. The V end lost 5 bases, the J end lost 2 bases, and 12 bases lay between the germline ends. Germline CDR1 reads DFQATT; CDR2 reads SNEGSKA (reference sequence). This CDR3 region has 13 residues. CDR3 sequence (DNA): TGCAGTGCTCCGGAGGACGGCAACTATGGCTACACCTTC. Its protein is CSAPEDGNYGYTF.

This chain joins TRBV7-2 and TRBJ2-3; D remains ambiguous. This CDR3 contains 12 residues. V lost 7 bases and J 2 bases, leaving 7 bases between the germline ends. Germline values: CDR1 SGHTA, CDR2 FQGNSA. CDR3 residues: CASNSSTDTQYF. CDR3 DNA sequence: TGTGCCAGCAACTCGTCCACAGATACGCAGTATTTT.

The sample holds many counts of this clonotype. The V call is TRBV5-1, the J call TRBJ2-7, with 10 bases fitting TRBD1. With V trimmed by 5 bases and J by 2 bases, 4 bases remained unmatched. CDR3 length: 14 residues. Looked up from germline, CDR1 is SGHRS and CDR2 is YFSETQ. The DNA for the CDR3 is TGCGCCAGCAGAAGGACAGGGGGGACCTACGAGCAGTACTTC. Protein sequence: CASRRTGGTYEQYF.

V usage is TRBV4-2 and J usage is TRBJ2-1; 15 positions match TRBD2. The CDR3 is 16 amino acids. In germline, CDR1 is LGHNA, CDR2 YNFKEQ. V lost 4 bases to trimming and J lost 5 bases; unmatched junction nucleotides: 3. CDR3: CASSLRTSGRDNEQFF. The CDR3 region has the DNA TGTGCCAGCAGCCTTAGGACTAGCGGGAGGGACAATGAGCAGTTCTTC.

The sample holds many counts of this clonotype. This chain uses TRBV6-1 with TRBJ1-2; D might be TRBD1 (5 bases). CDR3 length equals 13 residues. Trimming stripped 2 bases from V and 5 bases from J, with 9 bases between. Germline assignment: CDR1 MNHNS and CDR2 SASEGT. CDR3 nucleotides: TGTGCCAGCAGTGAACAGGGTTCGTATGGCTACACCTTC. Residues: CASSEQGSYGYTF.

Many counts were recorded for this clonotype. The CDR3 sequence is CASIGPGKASTYEQYF. CDR3 sequence (DNA): TGTGCCAGCATCGGGCCGGGCAAGGCGAGCACCTACGAGCAGTACTTC. The chain links TRBV28 to TRBJ2-7; no definite D call. V was pared by 7 bases and J by 2 bases, with 21 bases between. The CDR3 covers 16 residues. Germline loops: CDR1 MDHEN, CDR2 SYDVKM.

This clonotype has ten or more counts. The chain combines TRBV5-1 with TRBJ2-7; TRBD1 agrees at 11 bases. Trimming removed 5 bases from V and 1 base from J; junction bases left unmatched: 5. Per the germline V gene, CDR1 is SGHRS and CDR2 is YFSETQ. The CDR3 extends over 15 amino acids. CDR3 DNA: TGCGCCAGCAGTCCGGGGACAGGGGGATCCTACGAGCAGTACTTC. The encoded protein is CASSPGTGGSYEQYF.

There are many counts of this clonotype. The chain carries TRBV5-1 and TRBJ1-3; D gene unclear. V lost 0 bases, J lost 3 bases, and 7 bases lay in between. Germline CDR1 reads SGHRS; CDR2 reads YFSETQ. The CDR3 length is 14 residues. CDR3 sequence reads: CASSLGLDGNTIYF. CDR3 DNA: TGCGCCAGCAGCTTGGGCCTGGATGGAAACACCATATATTTT.

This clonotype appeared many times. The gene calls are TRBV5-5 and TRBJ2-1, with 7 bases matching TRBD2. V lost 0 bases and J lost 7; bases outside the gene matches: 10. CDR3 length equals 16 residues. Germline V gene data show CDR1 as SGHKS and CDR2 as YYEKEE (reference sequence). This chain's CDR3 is CASSLGAAGRVNEQFF. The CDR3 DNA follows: TGTGCCAGCAGCTTGGGGGCGGCAGGGAGGGTGAATGAGCAGTTCTTC. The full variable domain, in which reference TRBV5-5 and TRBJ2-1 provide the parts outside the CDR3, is DAGVTQSPTHLIKTRGQQVTLRCSPISGHKSVSWYQQVLGQGPQFIFQYYEKEERGRGNFPDRFSARQFPNYSSELNVNALLLGDSALYLCASSLGAAGRVNEQFFGPGTRLTVL.

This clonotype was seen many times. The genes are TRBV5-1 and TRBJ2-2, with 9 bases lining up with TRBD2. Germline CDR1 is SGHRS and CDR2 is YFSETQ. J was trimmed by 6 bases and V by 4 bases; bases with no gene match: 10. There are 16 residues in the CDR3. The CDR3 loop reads CASSVEARLAAGELFF. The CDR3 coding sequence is TGCGCCAGCAGCGTAGAAGCACGACTAGCGGCCGGGGAGCTGTTTTTT.

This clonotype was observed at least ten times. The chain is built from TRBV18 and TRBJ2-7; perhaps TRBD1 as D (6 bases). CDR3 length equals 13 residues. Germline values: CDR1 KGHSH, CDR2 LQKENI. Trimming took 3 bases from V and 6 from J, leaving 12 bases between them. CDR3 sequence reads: CASSPGQVGEQYF. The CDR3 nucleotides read TGTGCCAGCTCACCGGGACAAGTTGGCGAGCAGTACTTC. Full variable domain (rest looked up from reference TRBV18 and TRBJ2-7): NAGVMQNPRHLVRRRGQEARLRCSPMKGHSHVYWYRQLPEEGLKFMVYLQKENIIDESGMPKERFSAEFPKEGPSILRIQQVVRGDSAAYFCASSPGQVGEQYFGPGTRLTVT.

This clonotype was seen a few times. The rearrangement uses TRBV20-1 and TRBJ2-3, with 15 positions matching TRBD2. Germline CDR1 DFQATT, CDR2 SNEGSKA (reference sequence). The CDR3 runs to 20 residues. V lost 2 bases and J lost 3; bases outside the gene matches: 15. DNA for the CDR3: TGCAGTGCTAGATCTGTCACTGGACTAGCGGGAGGGCCTGAGACAGATACGCAGTATTTT. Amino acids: CSARSVTGLAGGPETDTQYF.

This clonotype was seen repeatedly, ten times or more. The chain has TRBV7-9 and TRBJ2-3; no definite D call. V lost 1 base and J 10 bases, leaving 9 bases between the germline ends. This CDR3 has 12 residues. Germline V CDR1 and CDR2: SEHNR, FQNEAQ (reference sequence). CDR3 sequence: CASSLEVYAQYF. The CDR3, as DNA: TGTGCCAGCAGCTTAGAGGTGTATGCGCAGTATTTT.

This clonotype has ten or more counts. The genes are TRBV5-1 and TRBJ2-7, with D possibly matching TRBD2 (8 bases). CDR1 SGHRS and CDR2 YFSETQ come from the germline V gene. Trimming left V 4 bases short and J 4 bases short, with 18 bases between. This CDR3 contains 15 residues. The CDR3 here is CASSPGGTSVYEQYF. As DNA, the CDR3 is TGCGCCAGCAGCCCAGGGGGGACTAGTGTTTACGAGCAGTACTTC.

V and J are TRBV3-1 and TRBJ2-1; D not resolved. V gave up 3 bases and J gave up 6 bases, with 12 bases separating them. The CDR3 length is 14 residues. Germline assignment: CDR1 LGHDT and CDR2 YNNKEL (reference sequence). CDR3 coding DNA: TGTGCCAGCAGCCAGGGCAGTATAGTCAATGAGCAGTTCTTC. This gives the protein CASSQGSIVNEQFF.

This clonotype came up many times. The CDR3 loop reads CASSSFTDTQYF. The CDR3 bases are TGTGCCAGCAGCTCCTTCACAGATACGCAGTATTTT. This rearrangement joins TRBV7-2 to TRBJ2-3; D uncertain. V was trimmed by 4 bases and J by 2 bases, leaving 4 bases between them. Germline lookup yields CDR1 SGHTA and CDR2 FQGNSA. CDR3 size: 12 residues.

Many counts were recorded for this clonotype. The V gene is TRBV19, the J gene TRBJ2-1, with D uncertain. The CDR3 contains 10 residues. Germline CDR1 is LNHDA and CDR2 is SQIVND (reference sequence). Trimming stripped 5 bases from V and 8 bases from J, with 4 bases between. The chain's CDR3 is CASSPYEQFF. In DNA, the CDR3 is TGTGCCAGTAGTCCTTATGAGCAGTTCTTC.

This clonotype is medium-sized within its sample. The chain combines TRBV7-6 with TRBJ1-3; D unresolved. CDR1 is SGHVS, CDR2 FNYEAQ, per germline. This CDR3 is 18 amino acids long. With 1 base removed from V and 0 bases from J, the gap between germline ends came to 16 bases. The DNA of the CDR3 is TGTGCCAGCAGCTTAGGGACCGGAGGGCTGCTCTCTGGAAACACCATATATTTT. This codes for CASSLGTGGLLSGNTIYF. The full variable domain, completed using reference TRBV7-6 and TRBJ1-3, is GAGVSQSPRYKVTKRGQDVALRCDPISGHVSLYWYRQALGQGPEFLTYFNYEAQQDKSGLPNDRFSAERPEGSISTLTIQRTEQRDSAMYRCASSLGTGGLLSGNTIYFGEGSWLTVV.

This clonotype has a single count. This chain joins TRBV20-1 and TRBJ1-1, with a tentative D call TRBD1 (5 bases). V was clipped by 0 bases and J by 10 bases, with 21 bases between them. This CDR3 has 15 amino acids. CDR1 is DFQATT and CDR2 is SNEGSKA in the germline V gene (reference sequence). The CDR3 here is CSARDPMSGGGAAFF. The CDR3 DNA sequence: TGCAGTGCTAGAGATCCCATGTCGGGCGGCGGGGCAGCTTTCTTT.

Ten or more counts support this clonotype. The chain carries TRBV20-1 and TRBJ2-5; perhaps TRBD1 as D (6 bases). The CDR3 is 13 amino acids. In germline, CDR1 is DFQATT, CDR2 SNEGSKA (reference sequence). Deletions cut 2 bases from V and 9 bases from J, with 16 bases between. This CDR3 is CSARQGRLEPQYF. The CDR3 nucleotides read TGCAGTGCTAGACAGGGGCGGTTGGAACCCCAGTACTTC.

CDR3 DNA sequence: TGTGCCAGCGGGGCTAACTACAATGAGCAGTTCTTC. Translating it yields CASGANYNEQFF. The V gene is TRBV12-3 or TRBV12-4, the J gene TRBJ2-1; a weak D match, TRBD1 (5 bases). The CDR3 has 12 residues. V was pared by 8 bases and J by 3 bases, with 8 bases between.

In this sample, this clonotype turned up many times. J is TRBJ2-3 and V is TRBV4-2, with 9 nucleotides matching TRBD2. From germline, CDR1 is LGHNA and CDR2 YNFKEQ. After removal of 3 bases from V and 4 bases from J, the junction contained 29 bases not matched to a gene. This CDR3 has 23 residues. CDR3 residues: CASSQTGWGEREEVRELADTQYF. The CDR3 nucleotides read TGTGCCAGCAGCCAGACGGGCTGGGGGGAGCGGGAGGAGGTCCGGGAGCTCGCAGATACGCAGTATTTT.

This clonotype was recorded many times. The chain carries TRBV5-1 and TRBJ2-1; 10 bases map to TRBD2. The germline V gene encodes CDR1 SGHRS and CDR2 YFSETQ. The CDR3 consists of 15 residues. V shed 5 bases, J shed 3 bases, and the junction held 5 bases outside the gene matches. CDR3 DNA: TGCGCCAGCAGTGTTGGGACTAGCGACTACAATGAGCAGTTCTTC. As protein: CASSVGTSDYNEQFF.

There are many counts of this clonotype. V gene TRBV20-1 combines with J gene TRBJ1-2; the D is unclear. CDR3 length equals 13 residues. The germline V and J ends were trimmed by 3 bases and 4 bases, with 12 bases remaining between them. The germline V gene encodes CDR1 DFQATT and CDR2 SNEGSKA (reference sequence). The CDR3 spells CSARRSISYGYTF. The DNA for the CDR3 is TGCAGTGCTAGGCGGTCCATTAGCTATGGCTACACCTTC.

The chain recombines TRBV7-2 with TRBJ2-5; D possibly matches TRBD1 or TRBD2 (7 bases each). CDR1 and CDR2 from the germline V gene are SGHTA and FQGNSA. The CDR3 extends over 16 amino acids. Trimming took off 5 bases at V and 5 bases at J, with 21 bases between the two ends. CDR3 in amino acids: CASSPQGGIGGETQYF. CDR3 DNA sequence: TGTGCCAGCAGCCCCCAGGGGGGGATCGGTGGCGAGACCCAGTACTTC.

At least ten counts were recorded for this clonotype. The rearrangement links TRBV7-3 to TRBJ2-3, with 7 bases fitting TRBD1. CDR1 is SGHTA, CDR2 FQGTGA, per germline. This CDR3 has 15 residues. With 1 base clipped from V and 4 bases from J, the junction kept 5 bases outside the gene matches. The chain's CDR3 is CASSLRMTGSDTQYF. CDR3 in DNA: TGTGCCAGCAGCTTAAGGATGACAGGGTCAGATACGCAGTATTTT.

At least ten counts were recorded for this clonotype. The CDR3 reads CASSEIFSSNSYEQYF. The CDR3 bases are TGCGCCAGCAGTGAGATATTTTCTAGCAACTCCTACGAGCAGTACTTC. The chain links TRBV10-1 to TRBJ2-7, with a weak D call TRBD2 (5 bases). With 2 bases removed from V and 0 bases from J, the gap between germline ends came to 14 bases. Germline CDR1 is WNHNN and CDR2 is SYGVQD (reference sequence). The CDR3 is made up of 16 amino acids.

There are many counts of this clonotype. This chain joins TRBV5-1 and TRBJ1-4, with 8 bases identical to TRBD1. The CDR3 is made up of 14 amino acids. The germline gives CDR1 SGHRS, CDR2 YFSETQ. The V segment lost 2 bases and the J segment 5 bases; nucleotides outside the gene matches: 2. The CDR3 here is CASSFRGRNEKLFF. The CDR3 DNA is TGCGCCAGCAGCTTCAGGGGGCGCAATGAAAAACTGTTTTTT. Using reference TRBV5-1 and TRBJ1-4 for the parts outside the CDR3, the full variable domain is KAGVTQTPRYLIKTRGQQVTLSCSPISGHRSVSWYQQTPGQGLQFLFEYFSETQRNKGNFPGRFSGRQFSNSRSEMNVSTLELGDSALYLCASSFRGRNEKLFFGSGTQLSVL.